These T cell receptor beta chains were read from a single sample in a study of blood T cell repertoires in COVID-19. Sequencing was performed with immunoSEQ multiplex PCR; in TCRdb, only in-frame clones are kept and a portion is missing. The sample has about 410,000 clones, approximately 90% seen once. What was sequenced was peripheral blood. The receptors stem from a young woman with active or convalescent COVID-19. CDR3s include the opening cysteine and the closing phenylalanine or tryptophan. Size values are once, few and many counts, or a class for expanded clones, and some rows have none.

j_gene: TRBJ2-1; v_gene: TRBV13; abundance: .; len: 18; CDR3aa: CASSRGTSGRGLLVEQFF
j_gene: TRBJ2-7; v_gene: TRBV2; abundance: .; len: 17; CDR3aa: CASSERIGGQGTYEQYF
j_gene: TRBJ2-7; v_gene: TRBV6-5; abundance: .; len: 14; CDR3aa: CASRDTGQGREQYF
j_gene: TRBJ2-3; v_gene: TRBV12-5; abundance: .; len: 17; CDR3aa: CASAPGLAGSPTDTQYF
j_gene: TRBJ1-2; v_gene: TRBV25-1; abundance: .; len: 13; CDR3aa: CASSVIQGGGYTF
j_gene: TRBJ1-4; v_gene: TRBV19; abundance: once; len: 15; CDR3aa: CASRRDREANEKLFF
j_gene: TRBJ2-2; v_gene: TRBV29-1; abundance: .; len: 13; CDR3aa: CSVRHMNTGELFF
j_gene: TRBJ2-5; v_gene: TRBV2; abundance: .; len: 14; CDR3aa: CASSISRDGKTQYF
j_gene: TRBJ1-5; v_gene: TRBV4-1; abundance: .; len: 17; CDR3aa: CASSQVGDREMRQPQHF
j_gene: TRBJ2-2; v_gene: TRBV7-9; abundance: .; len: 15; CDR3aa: CASCRDTLLGGELFF
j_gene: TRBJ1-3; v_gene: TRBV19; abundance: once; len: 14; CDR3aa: CASSIDGQRNTIYF
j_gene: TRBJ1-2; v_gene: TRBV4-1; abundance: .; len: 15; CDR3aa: CASSQETRASYGYTF
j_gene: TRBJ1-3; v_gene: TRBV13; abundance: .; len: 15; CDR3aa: CASSLQGAFGNTIYF
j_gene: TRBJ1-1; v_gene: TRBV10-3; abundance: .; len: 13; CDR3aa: CASGERENTEAFF
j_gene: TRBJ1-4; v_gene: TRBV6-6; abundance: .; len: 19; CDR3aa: CASSRSVTGFTGSNEKLFF
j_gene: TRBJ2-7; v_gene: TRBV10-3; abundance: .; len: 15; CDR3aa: CAISERQGEGYEQYF
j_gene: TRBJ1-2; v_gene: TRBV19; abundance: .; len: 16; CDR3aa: CASSMRQAVANYGYTF
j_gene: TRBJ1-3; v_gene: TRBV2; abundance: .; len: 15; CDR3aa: CASSEGQFSGNTIYF
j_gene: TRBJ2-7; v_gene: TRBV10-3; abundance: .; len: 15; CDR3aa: CAISDFGTGGDEQYF
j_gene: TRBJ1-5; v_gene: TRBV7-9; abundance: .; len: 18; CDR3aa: CASSAGQCGGDSNQPQHF
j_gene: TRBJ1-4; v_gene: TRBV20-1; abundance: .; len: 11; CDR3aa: CSALGSEKLFF
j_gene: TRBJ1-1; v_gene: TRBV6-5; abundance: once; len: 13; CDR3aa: CAEGAGVNTEAFF
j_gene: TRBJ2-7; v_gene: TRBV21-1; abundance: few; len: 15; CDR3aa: CASSSGLAGVHEQYF
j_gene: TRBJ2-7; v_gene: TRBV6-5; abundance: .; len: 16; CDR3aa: CASSYERPRRGYEQYF
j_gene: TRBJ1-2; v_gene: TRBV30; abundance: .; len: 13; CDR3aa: CAWSVRTAYGYTF
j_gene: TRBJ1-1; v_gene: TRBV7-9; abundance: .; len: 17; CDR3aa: CASSLQGTGLWNTEAFF
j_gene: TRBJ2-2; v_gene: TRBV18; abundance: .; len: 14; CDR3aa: CASSQGMTTGELFF
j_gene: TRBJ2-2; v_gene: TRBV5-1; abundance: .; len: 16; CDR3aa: CASSPRTSGISGELFF
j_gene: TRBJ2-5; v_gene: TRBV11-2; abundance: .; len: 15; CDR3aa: CASSSDPGTRETQYF
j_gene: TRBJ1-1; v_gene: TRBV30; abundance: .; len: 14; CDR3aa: CAWNRQGGNTEAFF
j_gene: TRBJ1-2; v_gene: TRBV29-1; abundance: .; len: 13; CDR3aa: CSVVEGSNYGYTF
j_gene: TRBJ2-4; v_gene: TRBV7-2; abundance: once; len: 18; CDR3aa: CASSLLLAGGSREDIQYF
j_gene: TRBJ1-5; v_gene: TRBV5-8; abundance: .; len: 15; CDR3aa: CASSLSWGGNQPQHF
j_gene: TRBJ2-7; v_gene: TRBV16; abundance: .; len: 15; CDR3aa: CASRNPKDRSYEQYF
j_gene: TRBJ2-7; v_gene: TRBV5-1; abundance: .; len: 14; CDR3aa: CASSLEGDGYEQYF
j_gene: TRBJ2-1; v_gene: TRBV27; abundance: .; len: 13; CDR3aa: CASKGREYVEQFF
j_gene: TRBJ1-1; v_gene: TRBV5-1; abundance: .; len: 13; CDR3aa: CASSGTSSSEAFF
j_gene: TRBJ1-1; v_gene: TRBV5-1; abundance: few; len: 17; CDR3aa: CASSLFRDRGPDTEAFF
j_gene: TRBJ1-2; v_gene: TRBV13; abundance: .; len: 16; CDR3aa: CASSQSDGTGDYGYTF
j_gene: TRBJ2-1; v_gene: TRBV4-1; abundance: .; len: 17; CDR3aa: CASSPKPPTSGYNEQFF
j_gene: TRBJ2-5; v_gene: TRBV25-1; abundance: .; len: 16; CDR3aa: CASSERGTGVQETQYF
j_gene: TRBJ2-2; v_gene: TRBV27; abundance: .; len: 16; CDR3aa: CASSFVSERDTGELFF
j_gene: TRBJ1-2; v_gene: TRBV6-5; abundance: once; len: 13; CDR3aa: CATRTRSIYGYTF
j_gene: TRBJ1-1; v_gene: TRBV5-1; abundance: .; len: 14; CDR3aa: CTSSLGQGNTEAFF
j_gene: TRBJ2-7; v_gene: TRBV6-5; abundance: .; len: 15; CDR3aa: CASSPDRVGYYEQYF
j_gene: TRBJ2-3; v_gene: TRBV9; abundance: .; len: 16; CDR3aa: CASSQGSGVFSDTQYF
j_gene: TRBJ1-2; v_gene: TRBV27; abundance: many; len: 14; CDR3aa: CASSLGGSNYGYTF
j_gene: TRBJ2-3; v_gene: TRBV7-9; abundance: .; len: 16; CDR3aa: CASSSGTQLYTDTQYF
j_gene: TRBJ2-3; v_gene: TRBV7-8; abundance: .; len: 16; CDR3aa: CASSSGAGGFTDTQYF
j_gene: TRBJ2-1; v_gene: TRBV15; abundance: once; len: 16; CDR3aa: CATSRDWGQGENEQFF
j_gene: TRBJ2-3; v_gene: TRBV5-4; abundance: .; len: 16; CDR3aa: CASSFGTSGSFDTQYF
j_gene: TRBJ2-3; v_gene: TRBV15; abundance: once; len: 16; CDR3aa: CATSRGQGASTDTQYF
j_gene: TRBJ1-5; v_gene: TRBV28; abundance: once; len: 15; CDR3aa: CASSLDRGWNQPQHF
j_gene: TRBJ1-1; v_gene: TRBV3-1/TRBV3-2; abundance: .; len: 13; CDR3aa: CASSQEDTTEAFF
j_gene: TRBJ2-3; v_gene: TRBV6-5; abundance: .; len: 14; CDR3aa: CASSYSWSADTQYF
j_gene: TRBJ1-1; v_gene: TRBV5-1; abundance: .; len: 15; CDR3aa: CASSLSADLNTEAFF
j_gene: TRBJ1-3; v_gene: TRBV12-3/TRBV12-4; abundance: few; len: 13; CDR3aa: CASTENSGNTIYF
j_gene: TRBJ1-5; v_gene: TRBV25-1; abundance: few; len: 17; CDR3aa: CASSESSRTGTNQPQHF